Following are 12 T cell receptor beta chains from one sample sequenced in a study of T-cell reconstitution after alpha-beta-depleted transplantation in children. Unique molecular identifiers were incorporated during preparation of the TCRbeta library. A single record per CDR3 protein comes from TCRdb applying MiXCR to the PCR reads. The sample carries hundreds of thousands of distinct CDR3 sequences, 8% to 11% recorded once. The sequenced sample was PBMCs from the stem cell graft donor, obtained from the stem cell graft. The source of these receptors is a human donor who donated a stem cell graft to a child with acute myeloid leukemia.

This clonotype was seen a few times. This chain connects TRBV29-1 to TRBJ2-1; D remains unclear. The germline CDR1 and CDR2 sequences are SQVTM and ANQGSEA. The CDR3 totals 14 residues. The V and J ends lost 4 bases and 9 bases respectively, with 19 bases between them. The DNA of the CDR3 is TGCAGCGTTGCAAAGAGCATACAATATAGTGAGCAGTTCTTC. Translated, it gives CSVAKSIQYSEQFF.

In its sample, this clonotype was seen many times. This chain uses TRBV20-1 with TRBJ2-7, with a possible D match to TRBD2 (6 bases). The CDR3 has 16 amino acids. The germline V gene has CDR1 DFQATT and CDR2 SNEGSKA (reference sequence). V dropped 0 bases and J dropped 6 bases, with 21 bases sitting between them. The CDR3 is CSARDNWGGHPREQYF. In DNA form, the CDR3 reads TGCAGTGCTAGAGATAATTGGGGAGGCCACCCCCGCGAGCAGTACTTC.

The CDR3: CASSPRLAGAETQYF. Written as DNA, the CDR3 is TGTGCCAGCAGCCCCCGACTAGCGGGAGCAGAGACCCAGTACTTC. The chain links TRBV11-2 to TRBJ2-5, with 12 bases identical to TRBD2. Germline V lookup: CDR1 SGHAT, CDR2 FQNNGV. V shed 5 bases, J shed 4 bases, and the junction held 5 bases outside the gene matches. CDR3 length equals 15 residues.

This clonotype was observed at least ten times. The V call is TRBV2, the J call TRBJ2-7; 9 nucleotides match TRBD2. Per the germline V gene, CDR1 is SNHLY and CDR2 is FYNNEI. There are 15 residues in the CDR3. The V gene end was trimmed by 2 bases and the J gene end by 5 bases; junction bases not matched to a gene: 7. The CDR3 sequence is CASSELASGNNEQYF. The CDR3 DNA follows: TGTGCCAGCAGTGAATTGGCTAGCGGGAATAACGAGCAGTACTTC.

The chain has TRBV20-1 and TRBJ1-2; D remains unclear. The ends were cut back, 6 bases at V and 4 bases at J, with 12 bases in the middle. The CDR3 has 12 residues. Germline values: CDR1 DFQATT, CDR2 SNEGSKA (reference sequence). CDR3 amino acids: CSAPKIGYGYTF. Here the CDR3 DNA reads TGCAGTGCCCCCAAAATAGGCTATGGCTACACCTTC.

This clonotype showed up many times. The CDR3 is CSVAGITEAFF. For the CDR3, the DNA is TGCAGCGTTGCGGGTATCACTGAAGCTTTCTTT. The genes are TRBV29-1 and TRBJ1-1; D gene ambiguous. Germline loops: CDR1 SQVTM, CDR2 ANQGSEA. There are 11 residues in the CDR3. V lost 4 bases and J 4 bases, leaving 7 bases between the germline ends.

This clonotype has a handful of counts. V usage is TRBV28 and J usage is TRBJ2-7; no definite D call. V lost 3 bases and J 2 bases, leaving 14 bases between the germline ends. Germline V gene data show CDR1 as MDHEN and CDR2 as SYDVKM. This CDR3 comprises 15 residues. The CDR3 here is CASSFDQRSPYEQYF. CDR3 in DNA: TGTGCCAGCAGTTTTGATCAGCGATCCCCCTACGAGCAGTACTTC.

The chain carries TRBV25-1 and TRBJ1-5; 7 nucleotides align to TRBD1. The germline gives CDR1 MGHDK, CDR2 SYGVNS. The CDR3 runs to 13 residues. V lost 6 bases to trimming and J lost 8 bases; unmatched junction nucleotides: 7. The CDR3: CASSKQGPEPQHF. CDR3 coding DNA: TGTGCCAGCAGCAAACAGGGGCCGGAGCCCCAGCATTTT.

This rearrangement joins TRBV9 to TRBJ2-1, with 8 bases matching TRBD2. CDR3 size: 13 residues. The V segment lost 7 bases and the J segment 9 bases; nucleotides outside the gene matches: 9. Germline V lookup: CDR1 SGDLS, CDR2 YYNGEE. The CDR3 DNA follows: TGTGCCAGCGTAGCGGGACTCCTGGGTGAGCAGTTCTTC. It is translated as CASVAGLLGEQFF.

This clonotype appeared a few times. V is TRBV11-2 and J is TRBJ2-2; 16 bases line up with TRBD2. This CDR3 spans 19 amino acids. CDR1 and CDR2 from the germline V gene are SGHAT and FQNNGV. Trimming at V came to 5 bases and at J to 7 bases, leaving 13 bases not matched to a gene. CDR3 sequence: CASSPRVGTSGRADGELFF. The CDR3 bases are TGTGCCAGCAGCCCCCGAGTGGGGACTAGCGGGAGGGCCGACGGGGAGCTGTTTTTT.

This clonotype was seen repeatedly, ten times or more. This chain connects TRBV2 to TRBJ2-5; 7 bases fit TRBD1. This CDR3 has 13 residues. Per the germline V gene, CDR1 is SNHLY and CDR2 is FYNNEI. V dropped 5 bases and J dropped 4; count of bases not matched to a gene: 4. The CDR3 nucleotides read TGTGCCAGCAGTAGGACAGGTCCAGAGACCCAGTACTTC. Residues: CASSRTGPETQYF.

The V and J genes are TRBV20-1 and TRBJ2-1, with D perhaps TRBD1 (6 bases). The CDR3 consists of 14 residues. The V gene lost 6 bases and the J gene lost 8 bases, with 20 bases spanning the gap. CDR1 is DFQATT and CDR2 is SNEGSKA in the germline V gene (reference sequence). The CDR3 DNA reads TGCAGTGCCCCGGACAGACCTACCGACGATGAGCAGTTCTTC. This codes for CSAPDRPTDDEQFF.